The source of this T cell receptor beta chain is a study of OX40 agonist ivuxolimab in advanced cancers. Broadly, across the study: The costimulatory receptor OX40 (CD134) was targeted by ivuxolimab, a fully human IgG2 agonistic monoclonal antibody. Three dose-escalation patients achieved partial responses, one with hepatocellular carcinoma and two with cutaneous melanoma. Peripheral TCRbeta sequencing was intended to test whether TCR sequence diversity was altered and clonal T-cell expansion was caused by ivuxolimab. The paper covers the monotherapy dose-escalation part of the phase I ivuxolimab trial, which included N of about 50 patients. The dose-escalation cohort was almost 85% male with a mean age of approximately 59 years, ranging from roughly 20 to 80. Patients were allowed to have had prior anti-PD-1, anti-PD-L1 or anti-CTLA-4 therapy, and around 40% of the dose-escalation patients had previously received checkpoint inhibitors. Among the roughly 50 dose-escalation patients, about 20 had hepatocellular carcinoma, roughly 15 melanoma, 9 renal cell carcinoma and 9 head and neck cancer. Intravenous ivuxolimab was administered to patients every 2 weeks at six dose levels: 0.01, 0.1, 0.3, 1.5, 3 and 10 mg/kg.

The investigation overall reported the following: At doses of 0.1 to 3.0 mg/kg, clonal expansion of both CD4+ and CD8+ T cells in blood was seen between baseline and week 6. Partial responders in the 0.1-3.0 mg/kg groups had among the lowest normalized peripheral clonal expansion, especially among CD8+ T cells. Low levels of normalized T-cell clonal expansion were also seen in some patients who did not respond. After ivuxolimab, expanded clones were on average more numerous among CD8+ T cells than among CD4+ T cells. The antigen specificity of the peripheral T cells that underwent clonal expansion was not determined.

For sequencing of the TCRbeta CDR3 region, genomic DNA was extracted from the sorted cells. The immunoSEQ Assay was used for sequencing of TCRbeta CDR3 regions. This immuneACCESS table, as held by TCRdb, lists in-frame sequences with V and J called but not all clones. Of the missing ones, under half trace to an unresolved V gene in checked studies; the others have no known cause. The sample data list about 54,000 clones, and nearly 80% of these were observed just once. Jointly, the top ten make up roughly 4% of the sample. The CDR3 runs 15 amino acids, cysteine and phenylalanine included. Just CDR3 DNA is preserved here, 45 bases in frame from base 1. Trimming costs V 4 bases and J 5 bases, and their ends lie 18 bases apart. For CDR1 and CDR2, the germline V gene lists SGDLS and YYNGEE. A note on this clone: Its antigen remains undetermined. The input lacks base qualities; no much larger clone sits a single base away.

Patients with a history of autoimmune disease or receiving systemic immunosuppression were excluded from the trial. Peripheral blood for TCR sequencing was drawn from every dose cohort at baseline, at cycle 4 day 1 and at cycle 7 day 1. Samples came from an open-label, multicenter, first-in-human phase I dose-escalation trial of ivuxolimab. The trial enrolled adults with locally advanced or metastatic head and neck squamous cell, hepatocellular, melanoma or renal cell carcinoma. CD4+ and CD8+ T cells were sorted separately from peripheral blood before TCR sequencing. The sample consisted of CD4+ or CD8+ T cells sorted from blood, taken in a trial of the OX40 agonist ivuxolimab. This clonotype originated in an adult with an advanced solid tumor such as melanoma, head and neck, liver or kidney cancer. The sequence is built from TRBV9 and TRBJ1-1; no D gene can be assigned with confidence. In nucleotide form, the sequence is TGTGCCAGCAGCCCGAATGGTAAAGGCTTGACTGAAGCTTTCTTT. This codes for CASSPNGKGLTEAFF. Full variable domain (CDR3 extended with the reference TRBV9 and TRBJ1-1 proteins): DSGVTQTPKHLITATGQRVTLRCSPRSGDLSVYWYQQSLDQGLQFLIQYYNGEERAKGNILERFSAQQFPDLHSELNLSSLELGDSALYFCASSPNGKGLTEAFFGQGTRLTVV.